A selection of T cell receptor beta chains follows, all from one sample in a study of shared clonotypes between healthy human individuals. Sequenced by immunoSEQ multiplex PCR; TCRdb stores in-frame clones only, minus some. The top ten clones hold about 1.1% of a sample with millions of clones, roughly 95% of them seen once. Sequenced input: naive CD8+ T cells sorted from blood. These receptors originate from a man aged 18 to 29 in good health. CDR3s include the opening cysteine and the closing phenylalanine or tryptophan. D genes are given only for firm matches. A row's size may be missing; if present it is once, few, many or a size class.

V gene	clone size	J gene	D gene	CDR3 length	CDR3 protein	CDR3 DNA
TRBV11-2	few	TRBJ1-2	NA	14	CASSLENSIYGYTF	TGTGCCAGCAGCTTAGAGAACAGCATCTATGGCTACACCTTC
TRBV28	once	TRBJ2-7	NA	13	CASSFGGLYEQYF	TGTGCCAGCAGTTTTGGGGGGCTCTACGAGCAGTACTTC
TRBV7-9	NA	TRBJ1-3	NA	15	CASSPSWGSGNTIYF	TGTGCCAGCAGCCCCAGTTGGGGCTCTGGAAACACCATATATTTT
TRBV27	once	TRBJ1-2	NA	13	CASRDGEYYGYTF	TGTGCCAGCAGGGATGGGGAGTACTATGGCTACACCTTC
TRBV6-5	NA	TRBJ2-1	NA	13	CASSYEGVGEQFF	TGTGCCAGCAGTTACGAAGGGGTAGGGGAGCAGTTCTTC
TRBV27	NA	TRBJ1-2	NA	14	CASSPLGRHYGYTF	TGTGCCAGCAGTCCGTTGGGCAGGCACTATGGCTACACCTTC
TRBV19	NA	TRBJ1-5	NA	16	CASDHLGAGGNQPQHF	TGTGCCAGCGACCACCTGGGGGCAGGGGGCAATCAGCCCCAGCATTTT
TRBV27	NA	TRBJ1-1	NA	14	CASSFAFGNTEAFF	TGTGCCAGCAGTTTCGCATTCGGGAACACTGAAGCTTTCTTT
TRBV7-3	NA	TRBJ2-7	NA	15	CASSLYTGGSYEQYF	TGTGCCAGCAGCTTATACACCGGGGGCTCCTACGAGCAGTACTTC
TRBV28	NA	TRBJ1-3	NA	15	CASSISGLAGNTIYF	TGTGCCAGCAGTATTTCAGGGTTGGCTGGAAACACCATATATTTT
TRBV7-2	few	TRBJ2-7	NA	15	CASSLASLADVEQYF	TGTGCCAGCAGCTTAGCATCACTAGCCGACGTCGAGCAGTACTTC
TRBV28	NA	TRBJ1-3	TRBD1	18	CASSHPGTANSSGNTIYF	TGTGCCAGCAGTCATCCCGGGACAGCGAACTCCTCTGGAAACACCATATATTTT
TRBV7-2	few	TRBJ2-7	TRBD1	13	CASSLGQVYEQYF	TGTGCCAGCAGCCTTGGACAGGTATACGAGCAGTACTTC
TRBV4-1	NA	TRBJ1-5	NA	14	CASSQGLSNQPQHF	TGCGCCAGCAGCCAAGGGCTTAGCAATCAGCCCCAGCATTTT